This T cell receptor (beta chain) comes out of a study of blood T cell repertoires in COVID-19. Generated by immunoSEQ multiplex PCR, the TCRdb table keeps only in-frame clones and is missing some. The data hold under 150,000 clones, with over 70% observed a single time. The V end was cut by 9 bases, the J end by 5 bases, with 7 bases between. CDR1 and CDR2 (germline): LGHNT, FRNRAP. The CDR3 sequence is 11 residues long. The sequenced sample consisted of PBMCs or T cells enriched from blood (not recorded which). This receptor was identified in a middle-aged man in a cohort exposed to, infected with or recovered from COVID-19 (not recorded which). V and J are TRBV12-5 and TRBJ2-2; D perhaps matches TRBD2 (5 bases). In nucleotides, the CDR3 is TGTGCTAGCGGGGAGACCGGGGAGCTGTTTTTT. It codes for CASGETGELFF.